What follows is one TCR beta chain and its context. This record comes from a study of blood T cell repertoires in COVID-19. CDR1 is SGHNT, CDR2 YYREEE, per germline (reference sequence). The V and J ends lost 1 base and 2 bases respectively, with 19 bases between them. The CDR3 spans 18 residues. Using immunoSEQ multiplex PCR, the repertoire was profiled, and TCRdb retains in-frame clones only, with some absent. The repertoire holds roughly 360,000 clones, roughly four fifths seen once, with roughly 5.1% in the top ten. Individuals aged about 18 to 89 years were recruited from 24 US areas. The receptor was derived from a woman in her fifties or sixties who had recovered from COVID-19. Material for sequencing was PBMCs or T cells enriched from blood (not recorded which). The gene calls are TRBV5-4 and TRBJ1-5; tentatively, D is TRBD1 (5 bases). The DNA for the CDR3 is TGTGCCAGCAGCTTGCGCGGAGCGGGGGGAGGGGGCAATCAGCCCCAGCATTTT. Its protein is CASSLRGAGGGGNQPQHF.